Sequencing of this TCR beta chain was carried out in a study of blood T cell repertoires in COVID-19. About the study: Acute and convalescent COVID-19 specimens originated in the United States, Italy and Spain. From T cells, B-cell-depleted T cells, or PBMCs came the material, which was cDNA or gDNA.

Seattle patient enrollment occurred during active infection, with longitudinal follow-up thereafter. Trimming took off 7 bases at V and 1 base at J, with 10 bases between the two ends. CDR3 size: 13 residues. Germline assignment: CDR1 MDHEN and CDR2 SYDVKM. In the original processing: By means of reference gene primer amplification, nucleated cell counts were estimated. Only in-frame clones appear in the TCRdb table, and some are missing; sequencing was by immunoSEQ multiplex PCR. V and J calls plus clone size are reproduced from that table; the DNA served to infer D and trimming. This sample has fewer than 200,000 clones, with approximately 91% found just once.

The chain joins TRBV28 to TRBJ1-1; D ambiguous. The TCR was taken from a man younger than 35 with COVID-19, enrolled during active disease. Sequencing used peripheral blood. The CDR3 region has the DNA TGTGCCAGCACCTCCGGAGGGAACACTGAAGCTTTCTTT. As protein: CASTSGGNTEAFF.